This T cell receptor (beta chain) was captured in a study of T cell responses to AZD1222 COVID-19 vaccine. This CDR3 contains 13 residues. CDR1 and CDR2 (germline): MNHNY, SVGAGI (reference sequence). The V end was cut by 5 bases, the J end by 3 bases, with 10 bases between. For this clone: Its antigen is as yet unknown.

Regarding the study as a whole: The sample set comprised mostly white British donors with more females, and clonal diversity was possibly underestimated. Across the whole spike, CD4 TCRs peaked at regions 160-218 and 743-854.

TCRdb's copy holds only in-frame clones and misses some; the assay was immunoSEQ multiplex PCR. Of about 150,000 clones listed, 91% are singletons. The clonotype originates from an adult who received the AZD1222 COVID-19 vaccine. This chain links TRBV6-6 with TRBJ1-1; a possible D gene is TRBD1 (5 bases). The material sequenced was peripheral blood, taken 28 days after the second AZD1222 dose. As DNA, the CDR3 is TGTGCCAGCAGTAGTAGGGGTTACACTGAAGCTTTCTTT. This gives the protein CASSSRGYTEAFF.